A single TCR beta chain is shown here with its context. Its antigen is not known. Amplification yielded TCR beta CDR3 regions, with RNA transcripts as the source. TCR CDR3 underwent first-round RT-PCR with the HTBI primer set. TCRdb redid the calling of the multiplex PCR reads with MiXCR, one entry per CDR3 protein. Of about 400,000 distinct CDR3 sequences in the sample, about 14% were seen once. The germline gives CDR1 MGHRA, CDR2 YSYEKL. V lost 1 base, J lost 2 bases, and 9 bases stayed unmatched. This CDR3 is built from 17 residues. This sample is part of a study of T cells in Graves' hyperthyroidism and ophthalmopathy. Study-wide points: A median 6.5 months before onset, the model predicted ophthalmopathy. Most thyroid clonotypes with frequency above 0.001 were detected in blood.

The sequence was obtained from a man aged 50 or older with Graves' ophthalmopathy. The sample was blood. This chain joins TRBV4-1 and TRBJ2-7, with 9 bases matching TRBD2. Written as DNA, the CDR3 is TGCGCCAGCAGCCAAGGGCGGGGGGGGAGTCGGGCCTACGAGCAGTACTTC. Protein product: CASSQGRGGSRAYEQYF.